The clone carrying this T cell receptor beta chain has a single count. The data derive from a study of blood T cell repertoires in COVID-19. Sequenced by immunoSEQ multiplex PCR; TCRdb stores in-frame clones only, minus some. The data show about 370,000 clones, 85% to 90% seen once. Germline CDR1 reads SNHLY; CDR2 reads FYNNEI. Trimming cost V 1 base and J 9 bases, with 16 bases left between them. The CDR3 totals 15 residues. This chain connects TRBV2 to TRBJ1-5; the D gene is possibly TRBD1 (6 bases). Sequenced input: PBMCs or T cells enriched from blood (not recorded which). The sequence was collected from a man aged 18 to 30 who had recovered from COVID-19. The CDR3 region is CASSEGQGPQGPQHF. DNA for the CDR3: TGTGCCAGCAGTGAAGGGCAGGGGCCACAGGGGCCCCAGCATTTT.